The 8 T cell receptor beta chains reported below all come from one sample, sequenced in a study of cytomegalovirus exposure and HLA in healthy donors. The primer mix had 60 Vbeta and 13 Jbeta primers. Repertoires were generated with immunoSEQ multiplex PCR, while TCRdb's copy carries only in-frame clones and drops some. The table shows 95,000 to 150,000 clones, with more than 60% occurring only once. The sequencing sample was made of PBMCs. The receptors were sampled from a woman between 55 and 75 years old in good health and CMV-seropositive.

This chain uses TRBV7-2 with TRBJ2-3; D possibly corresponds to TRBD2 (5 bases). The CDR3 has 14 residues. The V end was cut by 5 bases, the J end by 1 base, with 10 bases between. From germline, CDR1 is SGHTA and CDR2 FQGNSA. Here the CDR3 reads CASSRVGGTDTQYF. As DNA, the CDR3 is TGTGCCAGCAGCCGCGTCGGGGGCACAGATACGCAGTATTTT.

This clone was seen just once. CDR3 residues: CATSRDTAGVFETQYF. The CDR3 nucleotides are TGTGCCACCAGCAGAGATACAGCGGGAGTTTTTGAGACCCAGTACTTC. This chain uses TRBV15 with TRBJ2-5; 8 positions agree with TRBD2. V trimming: 0 bases; J trimming: 5 bases; junction bases outside the gene matches: 8. Germline CDR1 reads LNHNV; CDR2 reads YYDKDF (reference sequence). The CDR3 contains 16 residues.

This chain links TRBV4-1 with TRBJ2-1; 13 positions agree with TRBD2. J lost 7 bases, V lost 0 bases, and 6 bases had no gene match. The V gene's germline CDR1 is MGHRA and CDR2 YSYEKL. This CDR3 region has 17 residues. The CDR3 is CASSQDTSGGAQNEQFF. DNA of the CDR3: TGCGCCAGCAGCCAAGATACTAGCGGGGGGGCCCAAAATGAGCAGTTCTTC.

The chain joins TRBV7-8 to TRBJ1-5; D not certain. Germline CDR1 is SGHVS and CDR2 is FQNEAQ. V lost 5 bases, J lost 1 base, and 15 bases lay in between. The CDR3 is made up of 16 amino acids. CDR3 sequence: CASSRAGLKSNQPQHF. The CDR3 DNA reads TGTGCCAGCAGCCGTGCGGGGTTAAAAAGCAATCAGCCCCAGCATTTT. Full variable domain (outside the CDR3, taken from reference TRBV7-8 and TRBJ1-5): GAGVSQSPRYKVAKRGQDVALRCDPISGHVSLFWYQQALGQGPEFLTYFQNEAQLDKSGLPSDRFFAERPEGSVSTLKIQRTQQEDSAVYLCASSRAGLKSNQPQHFGDGTRLSIL.

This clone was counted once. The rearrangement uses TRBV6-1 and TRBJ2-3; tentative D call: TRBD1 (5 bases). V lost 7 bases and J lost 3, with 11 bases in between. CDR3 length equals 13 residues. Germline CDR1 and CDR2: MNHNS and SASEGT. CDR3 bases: TGTGCCAGCACAAGGGGCTGGACAGATACGCAGTATTTT. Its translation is CASTRGWTDTQYF.

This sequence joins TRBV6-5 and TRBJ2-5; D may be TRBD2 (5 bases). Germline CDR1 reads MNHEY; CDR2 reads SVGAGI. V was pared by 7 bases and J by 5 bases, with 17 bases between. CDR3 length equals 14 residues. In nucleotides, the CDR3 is TGTGCCAGCATGAGGGTGATGCCCCCGGAGACCCAGTACTTC. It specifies CASMRVMPPETQYF.

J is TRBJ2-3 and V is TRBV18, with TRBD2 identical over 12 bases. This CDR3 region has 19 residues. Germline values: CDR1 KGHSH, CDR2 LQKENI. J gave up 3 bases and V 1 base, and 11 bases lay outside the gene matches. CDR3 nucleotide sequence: TGTGCCAGCTCACCACTCCCCCGGACTAGCGGGAAGACTACAGATACGCAGTATTTT. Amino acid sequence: CASSPLPRTSGKTTDTQYF. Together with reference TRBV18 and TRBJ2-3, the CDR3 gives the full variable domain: NAGVMQNPRHLVRRRGQEARLRCSPMKGHSHVYWYRQLPEEGLKFMVYLQKENIIDESGMPKERFSAEFPKEGPSILRIQQVVRGDSAAYFCASSPLPRTSGKTTDTQYFGPGTRLTVL.

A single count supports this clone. Written as DNA, the CDR3 is TGTGCCAGCTCACCACGCGAGATCCAAGAGACCCAGTACTTC. Translation gives CASSPREIQETQYF. The rearrangement links TRBV18 to TRBJ2-5; no definite D call. V was cut by 1 base and J by 1 base, with 7 bases left in between. The length of the CDR3 is 14 residues. Germline V gives CDR1 KGHSH, CDR2 LQKENI.